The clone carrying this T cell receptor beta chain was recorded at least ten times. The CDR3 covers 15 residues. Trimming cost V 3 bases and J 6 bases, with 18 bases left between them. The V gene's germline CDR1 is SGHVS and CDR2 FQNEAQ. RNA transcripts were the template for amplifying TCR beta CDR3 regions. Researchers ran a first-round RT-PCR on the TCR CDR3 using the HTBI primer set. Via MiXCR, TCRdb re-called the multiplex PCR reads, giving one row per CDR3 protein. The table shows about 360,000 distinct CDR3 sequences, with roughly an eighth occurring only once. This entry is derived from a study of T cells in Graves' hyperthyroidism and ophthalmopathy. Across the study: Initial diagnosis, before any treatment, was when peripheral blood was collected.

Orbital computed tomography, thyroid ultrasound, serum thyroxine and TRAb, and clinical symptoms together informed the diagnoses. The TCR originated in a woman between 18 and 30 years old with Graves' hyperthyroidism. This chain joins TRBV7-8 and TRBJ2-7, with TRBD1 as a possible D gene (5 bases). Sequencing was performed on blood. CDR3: CASSFPSRSRGEQYF. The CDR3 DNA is TGTGCCAGCAGCTTCCCCTCAAGATCTAGGGGCGAGCAGTACTTC.